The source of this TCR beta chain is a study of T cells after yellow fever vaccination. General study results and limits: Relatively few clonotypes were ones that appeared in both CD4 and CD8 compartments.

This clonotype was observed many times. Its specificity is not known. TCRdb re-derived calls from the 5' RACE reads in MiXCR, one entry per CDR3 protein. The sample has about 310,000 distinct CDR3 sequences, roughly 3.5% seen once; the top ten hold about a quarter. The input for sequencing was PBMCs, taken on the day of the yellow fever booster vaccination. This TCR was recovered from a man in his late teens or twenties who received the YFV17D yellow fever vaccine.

The CDR3 DNA is TGCAGCGCAACTAGGGTCAGAACGGACGAGAGGGCAGATACGCAGTATTTT. Translating gives CSATRVRTDERADTQYF. V is TRBV29-1 and J is TRBJ2-3; tentative D call: TRBD2 (5 bases). V lost 7 bases to trimming and J lost 4 bases, with 27 bases between them. The CDR3 extends over 17 amino acids. Germline CDR1 is SQVTM and CDR2 is ANQGSEA.